This T cell receptor beta chain derives from a study of cytomegalovirus exposure and HLA in healthy donors. General study results and limits: 164 TCR beta chains were listed as cytomegalovirus-associated.

This table comes from immunoSEQ multiplex PCR, and its TCRdb copy is limited to in-frame clones, with some not included. The sample has about 73,000 clones; 85% to 95% are singletons. A word on this clone: No antigen is known for it.

The sequenced sample was PBMCs. The TCR sequence derives from a man aged 18 to 35 in good health and CMV-seronegative.

In nucleotides, the CDR3 is TGTGCCAGTAGTACCGGGACAGGGGCGCTCGCTGGTGGCTACACCTTC. Its protein product is CASSTGTGALAGGYTF. The genes are TRBV19 and TRBJ1-2; 10 nucleotides agree with TRBD1. V gave up 4 bases and J gave up 7 bases; unmatched junction bases: 12. The CDR3 loop spans 16 amino acids. Germline V CDR1 and CDR2: LNHDA, SQIVND (reference sequence).